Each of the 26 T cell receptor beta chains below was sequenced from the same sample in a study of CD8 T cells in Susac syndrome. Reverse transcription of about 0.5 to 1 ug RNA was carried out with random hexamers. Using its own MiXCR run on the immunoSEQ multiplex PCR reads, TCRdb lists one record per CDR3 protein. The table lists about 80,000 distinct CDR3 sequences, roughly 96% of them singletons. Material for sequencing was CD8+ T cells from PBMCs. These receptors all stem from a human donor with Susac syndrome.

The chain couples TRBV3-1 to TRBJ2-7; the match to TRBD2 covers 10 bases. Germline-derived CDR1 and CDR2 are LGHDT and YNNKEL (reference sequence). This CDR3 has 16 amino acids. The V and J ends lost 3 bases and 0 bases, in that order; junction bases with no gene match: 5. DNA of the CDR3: TGTGCCAGCAGCCATAGACTAGCGGGCCTCTCCTACGAGCAGTACTTC. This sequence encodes CASSHRLAGLSYEQYF.

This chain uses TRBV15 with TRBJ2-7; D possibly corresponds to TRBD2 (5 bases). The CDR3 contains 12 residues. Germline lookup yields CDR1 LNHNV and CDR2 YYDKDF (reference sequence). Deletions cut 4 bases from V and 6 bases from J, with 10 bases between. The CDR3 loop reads CATSITGSEQYF. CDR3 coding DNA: TGTGCCACCAGCATCACGGGGTCCGAGCAGTACTTC.

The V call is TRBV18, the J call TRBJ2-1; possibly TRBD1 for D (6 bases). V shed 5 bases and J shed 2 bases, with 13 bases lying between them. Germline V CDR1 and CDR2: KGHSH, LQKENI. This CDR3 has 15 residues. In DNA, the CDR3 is TGTGCCAGCTCATTGGACAGTGACCCCTACAATGAGCAGTTCTTC. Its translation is CASSLDSDPYNEQFF. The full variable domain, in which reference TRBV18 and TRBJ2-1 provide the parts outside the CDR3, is NAGVMQNPRHLVRRRGQEARLRCSPMKGHSHVYWYRQLPEEGLKFMVYLQKENIIDESGMPKERFSAEFPKEGPSILRIQQVVRGDSAAYFCASSLDSDPYNEQFFGPGTRLTVL.

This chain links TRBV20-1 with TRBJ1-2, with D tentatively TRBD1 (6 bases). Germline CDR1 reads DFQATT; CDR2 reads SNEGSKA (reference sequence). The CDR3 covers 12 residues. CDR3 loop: CRYREKSYGYTF. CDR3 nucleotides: TGCAGATACAGGGAAAAAAGCTATGGCTACACCTTC.

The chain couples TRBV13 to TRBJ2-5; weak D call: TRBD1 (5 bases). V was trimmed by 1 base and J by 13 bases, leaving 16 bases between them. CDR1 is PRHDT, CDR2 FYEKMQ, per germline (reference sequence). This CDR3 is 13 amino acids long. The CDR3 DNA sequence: TGTGCCAGCAGCTTAGCGGCAGGGCCGCGACGGTACTTC. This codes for CASSLAAGPRRYF. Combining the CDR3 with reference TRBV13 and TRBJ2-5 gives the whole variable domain AAGVIQSPRHLIKEKRETATLKCYPIPRHDTVYWYQQGPGQDPQFLISFYEKMQSDKGSIPDRFSAQQFSDYHSELNMSSLELGDSALYFCASSLAAGPRRYFGPGTRLLVL.

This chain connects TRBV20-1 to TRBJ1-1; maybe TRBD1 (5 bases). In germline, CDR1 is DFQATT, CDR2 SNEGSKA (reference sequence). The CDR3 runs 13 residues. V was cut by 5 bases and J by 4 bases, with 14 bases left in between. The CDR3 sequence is CSADGWGGTEAFF. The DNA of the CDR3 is TGCAGTGCTGACGGGTGGGGGGGCACTGAAGCTTTCTTT.

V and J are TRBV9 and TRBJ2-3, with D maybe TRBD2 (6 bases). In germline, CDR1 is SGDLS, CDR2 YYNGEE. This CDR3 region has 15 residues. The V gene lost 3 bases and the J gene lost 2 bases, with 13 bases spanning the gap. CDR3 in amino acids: CASSEGGGTTDTQYF. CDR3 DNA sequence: TGTGCCAGCAGCGAGGGAGGAGGGACCACAGATACGCAGTATTTT.

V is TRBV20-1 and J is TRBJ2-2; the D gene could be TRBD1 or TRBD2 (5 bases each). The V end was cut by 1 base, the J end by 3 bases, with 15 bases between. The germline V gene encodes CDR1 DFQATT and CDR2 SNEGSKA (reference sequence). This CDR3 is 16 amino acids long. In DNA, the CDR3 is TGCAGTGCTAGAGGAGCTGGTGAGGGGTACACCGGGGAGCTGTTTTTT. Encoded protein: CSARGAGEGYTGELFF.

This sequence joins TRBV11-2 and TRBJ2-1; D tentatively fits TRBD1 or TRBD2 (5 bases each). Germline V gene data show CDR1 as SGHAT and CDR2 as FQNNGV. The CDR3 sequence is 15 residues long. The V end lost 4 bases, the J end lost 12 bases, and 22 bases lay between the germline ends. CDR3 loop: CASSSSWDGAIGQFF. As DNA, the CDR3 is TGTGCCAGCAGCTCCAGCTGGGACGGAGCCATAGGGCAGTTCTTC.

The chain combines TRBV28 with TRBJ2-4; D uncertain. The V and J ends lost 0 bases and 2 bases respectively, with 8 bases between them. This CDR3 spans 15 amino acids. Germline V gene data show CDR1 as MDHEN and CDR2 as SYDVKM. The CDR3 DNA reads TGTGCCAGCAGTTTATGGGGTTCATCCAAAAACATTCAGTACTTC. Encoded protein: CASSLWGSSKNIQYF.

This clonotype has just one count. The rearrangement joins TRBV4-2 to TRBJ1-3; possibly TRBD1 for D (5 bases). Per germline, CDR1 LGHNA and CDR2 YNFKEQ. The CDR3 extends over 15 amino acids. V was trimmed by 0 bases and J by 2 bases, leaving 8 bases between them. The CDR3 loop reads CASSQDRGPGNTIYF. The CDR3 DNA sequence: TGTGCCAGCAGCCAAGATAGGGGACCTGGAAACACCATATATTTT.

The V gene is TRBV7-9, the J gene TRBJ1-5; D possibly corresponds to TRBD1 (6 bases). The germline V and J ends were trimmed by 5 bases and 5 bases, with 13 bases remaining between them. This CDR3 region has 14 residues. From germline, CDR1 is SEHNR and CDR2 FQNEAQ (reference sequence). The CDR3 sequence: CASSPTGRDQPQHF. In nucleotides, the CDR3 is TGTGCCAGCAGCCCAACAGGGAGGGATCAGCCCCAGCATTTT. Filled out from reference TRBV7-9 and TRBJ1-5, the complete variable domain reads DTGVSQNPRHKITKRGQNVTFRCDPISEHNRLYWYRQTLGQGPEFLTYFQNEAQLEKSRLLSDRFSAERPKGSFSTLEIQRTEQGDSAMYLCASSPTGRDQPQHFGDGTRLSIL.

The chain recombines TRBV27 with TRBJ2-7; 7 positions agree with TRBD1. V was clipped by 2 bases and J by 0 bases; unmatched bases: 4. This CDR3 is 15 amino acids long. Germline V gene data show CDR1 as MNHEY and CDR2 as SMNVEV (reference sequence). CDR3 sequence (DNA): TGTGCCAGCAGTTTAACAACAGGGGACTCCTACGAGCAGTACTTC. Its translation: CASSLTTGDSYEQYF.

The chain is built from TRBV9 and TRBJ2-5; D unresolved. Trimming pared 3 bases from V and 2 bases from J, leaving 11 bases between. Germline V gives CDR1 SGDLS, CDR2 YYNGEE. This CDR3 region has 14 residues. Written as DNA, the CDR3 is TGTGCCAGCAGCGGCGGTAGTGTACAAGAGACCCAGTACTTC. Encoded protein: CASSGGSVQETQYF.

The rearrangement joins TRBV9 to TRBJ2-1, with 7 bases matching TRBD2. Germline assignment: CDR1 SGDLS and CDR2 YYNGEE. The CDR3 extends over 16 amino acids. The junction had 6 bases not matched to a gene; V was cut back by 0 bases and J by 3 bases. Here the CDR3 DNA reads TGTGCCAGCAGCGTAGAGTCTAGCGGCTACTACAATGAGCAGTTCTTC. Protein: CASSVESSGYYNEQFF.

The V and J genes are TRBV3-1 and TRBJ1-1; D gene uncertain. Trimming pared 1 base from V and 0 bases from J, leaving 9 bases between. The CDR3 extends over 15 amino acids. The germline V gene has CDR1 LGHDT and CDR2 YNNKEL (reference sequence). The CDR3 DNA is TGTGCCAGCAGCCAAGTTCGGGGATTGAACACTGAAGCTTTCTTT. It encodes CASSQVRGLNTEAFF.

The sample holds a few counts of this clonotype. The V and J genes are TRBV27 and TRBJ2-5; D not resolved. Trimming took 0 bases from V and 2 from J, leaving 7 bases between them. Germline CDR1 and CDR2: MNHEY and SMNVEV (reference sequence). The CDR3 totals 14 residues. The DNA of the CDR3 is TGTGCCAGCAGTTTATCGGGATCACAAGAGACCCAGTACTTC. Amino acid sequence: CASSLSGSQETQYF.

The CDR3 here is CASSFGTSGFSNTGELFF. The CDR3 DNA reads TGCGCCAGCAGCTTCGGGACTAGCGGGTTTTCGAACACCGGGGAGCTGTTTTTT. The chain joins TRBV5-1 to TRBJ2-2, with 12 bases aligning to TRBD2. CDR1 and CDR2 (germline): SGHRS, YFSETQ. This CDR3 comprises 18 residues. Unmatched junction bases numbered 5, after V lost 2 bases and J lost 0 bases.

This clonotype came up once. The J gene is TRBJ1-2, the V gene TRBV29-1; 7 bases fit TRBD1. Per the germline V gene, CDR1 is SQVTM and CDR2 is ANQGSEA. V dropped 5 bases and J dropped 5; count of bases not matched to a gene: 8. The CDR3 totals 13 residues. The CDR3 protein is CSVQGDSPYGYTF. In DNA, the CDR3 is TGCAGCGTTCAAGGGGACAGTCCTTATGGCTACACCTTC.

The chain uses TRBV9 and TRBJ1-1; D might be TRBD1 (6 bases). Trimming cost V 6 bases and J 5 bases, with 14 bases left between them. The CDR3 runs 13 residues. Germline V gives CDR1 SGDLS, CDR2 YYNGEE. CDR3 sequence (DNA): TGTGCCAGCACCCAGGGGACGGAGACTGAAGCTTTCTTT. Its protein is CASTQGTETEAFF.

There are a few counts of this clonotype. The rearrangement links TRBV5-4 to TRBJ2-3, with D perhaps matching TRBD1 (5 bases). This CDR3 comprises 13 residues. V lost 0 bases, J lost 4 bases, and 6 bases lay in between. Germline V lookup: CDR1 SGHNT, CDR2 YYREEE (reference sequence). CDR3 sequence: CASSLEGADTQYF. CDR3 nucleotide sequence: TGTGCCAGCAGCTTGGAAGGGGCAGATACGCAGTATTTT.

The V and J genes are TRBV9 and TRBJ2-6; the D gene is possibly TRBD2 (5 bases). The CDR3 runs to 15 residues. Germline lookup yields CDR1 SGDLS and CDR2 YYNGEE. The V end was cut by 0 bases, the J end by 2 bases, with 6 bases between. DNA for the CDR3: TGTGCCAGCAGCGTAGCCGGGACTGGGGCCAACGTCCTGACTTTC. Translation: CASSVAGTGANVLTF.

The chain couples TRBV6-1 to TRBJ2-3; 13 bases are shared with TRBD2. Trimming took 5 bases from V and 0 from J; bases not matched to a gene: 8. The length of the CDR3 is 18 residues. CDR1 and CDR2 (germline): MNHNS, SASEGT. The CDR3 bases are TGTGCCAGCAGTCCGTCCCCGGGACTAGCGGGAAGCACAGATACGCAGTATTTT. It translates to CASSPSPGLAGSTDTQYF.

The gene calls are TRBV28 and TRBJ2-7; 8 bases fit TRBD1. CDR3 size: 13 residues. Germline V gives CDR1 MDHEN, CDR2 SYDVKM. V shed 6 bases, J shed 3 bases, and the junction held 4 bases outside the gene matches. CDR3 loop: CASRRTGNYEQYV. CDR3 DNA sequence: TGTGCCAGCAGACGGACAGGGAACTACGAGCAGTACGTC.

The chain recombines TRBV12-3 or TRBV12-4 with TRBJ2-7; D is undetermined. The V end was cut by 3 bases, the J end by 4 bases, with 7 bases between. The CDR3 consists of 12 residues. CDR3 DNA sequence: TGTGCCAGCAGTTTGTCCTTATACGAGCAGTACTTC. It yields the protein CASSLSLYEQYF.

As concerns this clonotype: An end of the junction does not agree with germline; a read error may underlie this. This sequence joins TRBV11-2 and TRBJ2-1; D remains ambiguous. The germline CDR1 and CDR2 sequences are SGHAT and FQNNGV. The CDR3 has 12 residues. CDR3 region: CASSFDDNQQFF. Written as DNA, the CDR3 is TGTGCCAGCAGCTTTGACGACAATCAGCAGTTCTTC.